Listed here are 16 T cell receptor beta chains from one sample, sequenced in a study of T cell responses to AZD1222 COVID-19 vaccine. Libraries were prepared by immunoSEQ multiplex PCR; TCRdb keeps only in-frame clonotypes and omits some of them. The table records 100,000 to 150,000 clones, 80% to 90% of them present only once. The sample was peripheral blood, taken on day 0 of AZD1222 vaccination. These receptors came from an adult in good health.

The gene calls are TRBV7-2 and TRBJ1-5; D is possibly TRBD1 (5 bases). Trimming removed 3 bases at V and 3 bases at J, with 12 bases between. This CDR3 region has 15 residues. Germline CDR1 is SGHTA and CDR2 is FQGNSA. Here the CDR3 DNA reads TGTGCCAGCAGCTTGGTCGGGGCGATCAATCAGCCCCAGCATTTT. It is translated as CASSLVGAINQPQHF.

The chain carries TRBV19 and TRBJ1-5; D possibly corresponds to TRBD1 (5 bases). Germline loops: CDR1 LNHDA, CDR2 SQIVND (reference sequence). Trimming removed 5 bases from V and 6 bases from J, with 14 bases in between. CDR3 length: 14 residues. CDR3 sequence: CASSAGLGGQPQHF. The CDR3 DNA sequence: TGTGCCAGTAGTGCAGGGTTGGGGGGTCAGCCCCAGCATTTT.

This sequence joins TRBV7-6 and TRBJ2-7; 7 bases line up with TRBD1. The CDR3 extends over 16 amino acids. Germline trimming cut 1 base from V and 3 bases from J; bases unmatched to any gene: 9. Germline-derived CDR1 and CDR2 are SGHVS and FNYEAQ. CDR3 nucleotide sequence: TGTGCCAGCAGCTTAGTTTCGTCCGGGACAGACTACGAGCAGTACTTC. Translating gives CASSLVSSGTDYEQYF.

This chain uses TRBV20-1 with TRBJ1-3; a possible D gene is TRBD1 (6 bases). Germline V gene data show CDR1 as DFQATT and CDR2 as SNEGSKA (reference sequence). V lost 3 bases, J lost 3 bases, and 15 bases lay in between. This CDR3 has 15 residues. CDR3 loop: CSASGGQSVGNTIYF. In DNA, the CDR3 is TGCAGTGCTAGTGGTGGACAGAGCGTTGGAAACACCATATATTTT.

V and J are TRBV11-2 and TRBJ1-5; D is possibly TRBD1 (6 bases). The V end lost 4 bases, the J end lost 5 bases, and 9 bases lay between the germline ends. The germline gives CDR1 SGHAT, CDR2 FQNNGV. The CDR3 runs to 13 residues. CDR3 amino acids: CASSYREDQPQHF. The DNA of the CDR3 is TGTGCCAGCAGCTACAGGGAGGATCAGCCCCAGCATTTT.

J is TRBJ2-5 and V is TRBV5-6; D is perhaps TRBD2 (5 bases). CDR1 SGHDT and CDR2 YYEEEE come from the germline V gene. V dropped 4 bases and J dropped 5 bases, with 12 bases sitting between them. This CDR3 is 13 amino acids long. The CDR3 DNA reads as TGTGCCAGCAGCCAGAGGGCTGGGGAGACCCAGTACTTC. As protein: CASSQRAGETQYF.

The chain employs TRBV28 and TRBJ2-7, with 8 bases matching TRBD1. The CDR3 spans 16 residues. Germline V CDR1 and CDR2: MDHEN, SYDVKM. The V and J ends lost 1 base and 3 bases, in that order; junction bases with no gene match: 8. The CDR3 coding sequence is TGTGCCAGCAGTTTATACCTCGGGACAGGTAGCTACGAGCAGTACTTC. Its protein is CASSLYLGTGSYEQYF.

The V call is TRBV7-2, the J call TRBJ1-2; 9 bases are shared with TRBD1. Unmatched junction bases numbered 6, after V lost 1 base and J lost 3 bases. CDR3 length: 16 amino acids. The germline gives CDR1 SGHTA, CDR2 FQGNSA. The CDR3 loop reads CASSLGSTGGHYGYTF. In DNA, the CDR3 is TGTGCCAGCAGCTTAGGCTCGACAGGGGGGCACTATGGCTACACCTTC.

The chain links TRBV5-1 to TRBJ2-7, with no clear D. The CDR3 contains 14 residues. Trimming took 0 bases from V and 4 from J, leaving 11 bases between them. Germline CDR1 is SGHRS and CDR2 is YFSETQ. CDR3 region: CASSLGGSDYEQYF. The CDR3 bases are TGCGCCAGCAGCTTGGGGGGTTCTGATTACGAGCAGTACTTC.

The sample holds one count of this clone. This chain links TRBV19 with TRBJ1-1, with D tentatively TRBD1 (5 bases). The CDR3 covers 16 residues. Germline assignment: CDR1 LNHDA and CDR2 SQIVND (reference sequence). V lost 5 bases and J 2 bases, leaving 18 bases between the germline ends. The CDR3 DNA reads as TGTGCCAGTAGTCTGATCCGGACACAAGTTAACACTGAAGCTTTCTTT. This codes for CASSLIRTQVNTEAFF.

For the CDR3, the DNA is TGTGCCAGCTCATTCGCTGGGGCCACTGAAGCTTTCTTT. Amino acids: CASSFAGATEAFF. The chain has TRBV2 and TRBJ1-1; possible D gene TRBD1, 5 bases. CDR3 size: 13 residues. Trimming stripped 8 bases from V and 4 bases from J, with 14 bases between. Germline V gives CDR1 SNHLY, CDR2 FYNNEI.

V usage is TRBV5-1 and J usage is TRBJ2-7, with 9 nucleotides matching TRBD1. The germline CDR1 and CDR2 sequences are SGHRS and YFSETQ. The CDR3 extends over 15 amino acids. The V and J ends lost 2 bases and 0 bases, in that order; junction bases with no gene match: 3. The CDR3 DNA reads TGCGCCAGCAGCTTCGGACAGGGGCCCTCCTACGAGCAGTACTTC. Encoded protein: CASSFGQGPSYEQYF.

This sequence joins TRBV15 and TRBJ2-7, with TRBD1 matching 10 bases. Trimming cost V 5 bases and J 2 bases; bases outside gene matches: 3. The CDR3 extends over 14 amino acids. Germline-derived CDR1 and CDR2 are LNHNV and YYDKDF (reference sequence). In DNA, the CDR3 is TGTGCCACCAGCCGGGACAGGGGACCCTACGAGCAGTACTTC. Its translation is CATSRDRGPYEQYF.

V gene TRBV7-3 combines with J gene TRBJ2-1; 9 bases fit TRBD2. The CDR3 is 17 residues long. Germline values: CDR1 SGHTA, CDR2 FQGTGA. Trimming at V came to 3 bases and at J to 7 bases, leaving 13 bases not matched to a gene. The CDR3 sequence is CASSFSRPGLARNEQFF. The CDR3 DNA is TGTGCCAGCAGCTTCTCTCGCCCGGGACTAGCAAGGAATGAGCAGTTCTTC.

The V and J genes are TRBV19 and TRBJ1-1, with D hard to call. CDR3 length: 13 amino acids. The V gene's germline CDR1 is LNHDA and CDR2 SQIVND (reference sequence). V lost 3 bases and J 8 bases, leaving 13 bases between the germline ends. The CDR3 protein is CASSMTPLWEAFF. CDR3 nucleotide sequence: TGTGCCAGTAGTATGACACCCCTATGGGAAGCTTTCTTT.

The CDR3 here is CASSLVSALNSPLHF. The CDR3, as DNA: TGTGCCAGCAGCTTAGTGTCAGCTCTTAATTCACCCCTCCACTTT. The genes are TRBV7-9 and TRBJ1-6; D not certain. Germline V gene data show CDR1 as SEHNR and CDR2 as FQNEAQ (reference sequence). Deletions cut 1 base from V and 6 bases from J, with 10 bases between. The CDR3 totals 15 residues.